This T cell receptor (beta chain) appears in the sequencing data of a study of vaccination effects on CD4 cells after COVID-19. As regards this clone: Its antigen remains unknown.

This table comes from immunoSEQ multiplex PCR, and its TCRdb copy is limited to in-frame clones, with some not included. The table includes about 79,000 clones, 70% to 75% detected once. With the ViraFEST assay, the study expanded antigen-specific CD4+ T cells using viral peptide pools, then sequenced them. The culture ran for under eleven days, and then CD4+ T cells were isolated. Germline-derived CDR1 and CDR2 are MNHEY and SMNVEV (reference sequence). V was pared by 7 bases and J by 8 bases, with 9 bases of the junction left unmatched. This CDR3 is built from 13 residues. The receptor was derived from a human donor who received a COVID-19 vaccine. The chain carries TRBV27 and TRBJ1-2; 8 bases are a match to TRBD1. The input for sequencing was CD4+ T cells from PBMCs cultured with HCoV-229E spike peptides, taken before COVID-19 vaccination. This chain's CDR3 is CASKAGGAGGYTF. The DNA for the CDR3 is TGTGCCAGCAAAGCAGGGGGCGCGGGAGGCTACACCTTC.